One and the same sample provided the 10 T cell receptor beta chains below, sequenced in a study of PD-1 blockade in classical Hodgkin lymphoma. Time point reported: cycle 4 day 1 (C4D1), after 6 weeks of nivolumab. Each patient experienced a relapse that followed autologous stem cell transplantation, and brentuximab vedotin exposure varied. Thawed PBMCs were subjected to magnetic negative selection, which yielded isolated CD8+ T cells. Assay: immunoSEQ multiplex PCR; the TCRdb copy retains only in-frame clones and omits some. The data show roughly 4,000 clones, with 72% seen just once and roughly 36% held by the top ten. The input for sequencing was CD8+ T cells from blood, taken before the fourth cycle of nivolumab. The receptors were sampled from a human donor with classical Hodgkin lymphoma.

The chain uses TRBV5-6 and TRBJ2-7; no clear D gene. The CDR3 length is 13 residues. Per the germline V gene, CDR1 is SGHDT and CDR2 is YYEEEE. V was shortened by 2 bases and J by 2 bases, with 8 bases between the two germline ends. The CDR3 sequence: CASSFSRAYEQYF. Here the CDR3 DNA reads TGTGCCAGCAGCTTTAGTAGGGCCTACGAGCAGTACTTC. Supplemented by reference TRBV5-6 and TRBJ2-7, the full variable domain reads DAGVTQSPTHLIKTRGQQVTLRCSPKSGHDTVSWYQQALGQGPQFIFQYYEEEERQRGNFPDRFSGHQFPNYSSELNVNALLLGDSALYLCASSFSRAYEQYFGPGTRLTVT.

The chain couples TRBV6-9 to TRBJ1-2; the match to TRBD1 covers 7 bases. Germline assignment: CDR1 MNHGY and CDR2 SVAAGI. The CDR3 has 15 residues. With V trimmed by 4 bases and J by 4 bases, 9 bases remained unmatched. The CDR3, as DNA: TGTGCCAGCAGTTTTTCCCAGGGGGTTTCCTATGGCTACACCTTC. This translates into CASSFSQGVSYGYTF.

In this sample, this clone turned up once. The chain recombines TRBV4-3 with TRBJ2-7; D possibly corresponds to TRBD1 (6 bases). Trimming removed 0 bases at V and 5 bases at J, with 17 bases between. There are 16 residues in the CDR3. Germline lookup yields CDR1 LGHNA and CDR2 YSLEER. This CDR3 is CASSQEVYRAWDEQYF. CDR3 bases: TGCGCCAGCAGCCAAGAAGTCTACAGGGCCTGGGACGAGCAGTACTTC.

For the CDR3, the DNA is TGCGCCAGCAGTGAGCGGGGGGGCCATCAGCCCCAGCATTTT. Encoded protein: CASSERGGHQPQHF. The chain links TRBV10-2 to TRBJ1-5; TRBD1 is a possible D gene (6 bases). V lost 2 bases to trimming and J lost 5 bases, with 10 bases between them. CDR1 WSHSY and CDR2 SAAADI come from the germline V gene. The CDR3 covers 14 residues.

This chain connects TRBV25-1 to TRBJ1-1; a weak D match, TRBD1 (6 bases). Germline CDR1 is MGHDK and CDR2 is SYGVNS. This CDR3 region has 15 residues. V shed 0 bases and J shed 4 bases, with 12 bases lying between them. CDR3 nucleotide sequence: TGTGCCAGCAGTGAATATGGGCAAGGGGGCACTGAAGCTTTCTTT. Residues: CASSEYGQGGTEAFF. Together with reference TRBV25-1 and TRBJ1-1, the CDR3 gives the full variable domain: EADIYQTPRYLVIGTGKKITLECSQTMGHDKMYWYQQDPGMELHLIHYSYGVNSTEKGDLSSESTVSRIRTEHFPLTLESARPSHTSQYLCASSEYGQGGTEAFFGQGTRLTVV.

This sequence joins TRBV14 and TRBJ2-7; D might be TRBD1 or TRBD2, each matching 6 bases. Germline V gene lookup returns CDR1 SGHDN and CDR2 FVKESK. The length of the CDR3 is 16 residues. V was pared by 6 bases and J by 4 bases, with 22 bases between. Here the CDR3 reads CASSAGTYRDRYEQYF. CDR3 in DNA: TGTGCCAGCAGTGCGGGGACATACAGGGATCGGTACGAGCAGTACTTC.

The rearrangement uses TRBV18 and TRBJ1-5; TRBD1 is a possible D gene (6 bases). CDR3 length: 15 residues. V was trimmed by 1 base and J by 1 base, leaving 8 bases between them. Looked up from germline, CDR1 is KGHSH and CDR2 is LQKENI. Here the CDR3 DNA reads TGTGCCAGCTCACCACGGGGGCGAAGCAATCAGCCCCAGCATTTT. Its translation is CASSPRGRSNQPQHF.

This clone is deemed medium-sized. The CDR3 DNA follows: TGCGCCAGCAGCCAAGAGTGGGCAGGGTATCCTATGAACACTGAAGCTTTCTTT. It specifies CASSQEWAGYPMNTEAFF. The gene calls are TRBV4-1 and TRBJ1-1, with a possible D match to TRBD1 (5 bases). The ends were cut back, 0 bases at V and 0 bases at J, with 17 bases in the middle. This CDR3 spans 18 amino acids. Germline CDR1 is MGHRA and CDR2 is YSYEKL.

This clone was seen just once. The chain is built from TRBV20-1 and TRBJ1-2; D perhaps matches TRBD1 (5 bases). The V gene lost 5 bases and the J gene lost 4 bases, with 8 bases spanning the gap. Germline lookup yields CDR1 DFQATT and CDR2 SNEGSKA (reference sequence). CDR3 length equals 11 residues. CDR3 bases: TGCAGTGCTCCGGGGGGCTATGGCTACACCTTC. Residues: CSAPGGYGYTF.

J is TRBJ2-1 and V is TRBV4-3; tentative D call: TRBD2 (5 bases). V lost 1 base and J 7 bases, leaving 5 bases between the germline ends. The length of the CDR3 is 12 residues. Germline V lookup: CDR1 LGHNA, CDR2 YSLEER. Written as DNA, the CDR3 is TGCGCCAGCAGCCAAGCGGGGAATGAGCAGTTCTTC. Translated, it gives CASSQAGNEQFF.